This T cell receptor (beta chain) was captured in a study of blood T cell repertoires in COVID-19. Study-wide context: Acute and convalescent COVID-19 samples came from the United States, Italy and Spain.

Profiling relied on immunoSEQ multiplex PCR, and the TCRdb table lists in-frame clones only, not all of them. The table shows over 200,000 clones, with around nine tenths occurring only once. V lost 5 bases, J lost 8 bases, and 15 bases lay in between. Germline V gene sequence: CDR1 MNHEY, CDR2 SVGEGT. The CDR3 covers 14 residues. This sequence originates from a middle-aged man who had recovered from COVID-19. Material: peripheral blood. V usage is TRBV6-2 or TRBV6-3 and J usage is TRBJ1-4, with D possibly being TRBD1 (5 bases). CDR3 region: CASSPAGRGEKLFF. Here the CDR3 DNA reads TGTGCCAGCAGTCCAGCCGGGCGGGGCGAAAAACTGTTTTTT.